This TCR beta chain was sequenced during a study of T cells in Graves' hyperthyroidism and ophthalmopathy. Study summary: Peripheral blood specimens were obtained at initial diagnosis, prior to any treatment.

The CDR3 loop spans 13 amino acids. Deletions cut 3 bases from V and 6 bases from J, with 10 bases between. Germline V CDR1 and CDR2: KGHSH, LQKENI. Under 3 months was the duration of disease in ophthalmopathy patients, who also had a Clinical Activity Score of at least 3 and a NOSPECS grade of at least 4. Clinical symptoms, serum thyroxine and TRAb, thyroid ultrasound and orbital computed tomography were used for the diagnoses. Details on this clonotype: Its antigen is not identified.

The study's findings and limits: Within blood appeared most thyroid clonotypes that had expanded above 0.001.

RNA transcripts yielded amplified TCR beta CDR3 regions. The HTBI primer set served for first-round RT-PCR of the TCR CDR3. TCRdb passed the multiplex PCR reads through MiXCR, listing each CDR3 protein once. The sample lists 300,000 to 450,000 distinct CDR3 sequences, 18% occurring once. The sequence derives from a man aged 18-30 years with Graves' ophthalmopathy. The source material was blood. The chain couples TRBV18 to TRBJ2-3; no clear D. The CDR3 sequence is CASSPSPLDTQYF. As DNA, the CDR3 is TGTGCCAGCTCACCGAGCCCCCTGGATACGCAGTATTTT.